The 21 T cell receptor delta chains in this list originate from one sample, sequenced in a study of γδ T cells in repeated Plasmodium falciparum infection. Gammadelta T cells were flow-sorted from PBMC into Vgamma9/Vdelta2+ and Vdelta2-negative populations for bulk analysis. TCRdb called clones from the multiplex PCR reads again using CATT. The sample lists 75,000 to 95,000 delta-chain clones, more than 0.85% seen once, with roughly 9.5% in the top ten. Sequencing input: gamma-delta T cells from blood. The receptors derive from a pool of human donors (malaria-infected and uninfected, not separated).

This clone was found many times. The CDR3 is CALGELQGGWGIPTYTDKLIF. Here the CDR3 DNA reads TGTGCTCTTGGGGAACTCCAAGGGGGCTGGGGGATCCCTACTTACACCGATAAACTCATCTTT. This chain uses TRDV1 with TRDJ1; 9 bases align to TRDD3. The J gene, left out of TCRdb, was set here by checking the DNA against germline. Germline CDR1 and CDR2: TSWWSYY and QGS. Trimming removed 0 bases from V and 0 bases from J; junction bases left unmatched: 17. This CDR3 region has 21 residues.

This clone was counted only a few times. TCRdb's protein, taken from a much larger clone, differs from this DNA's translation at residue 7, likely owing to a read error; the protein displayed comes from the DNA. V and J are TRDV1 and TRDJ1; 13 nucleotides match TRDD3. The trim removed 2 bases at V and 3 bases at J, leaving 33 bases unmatched. This CDR3 contains 26 residues. Germline loops: CDR1 TSWWSYY, CDR2 QGS. DNA for the CDR3: TGTGCTCTTGGGGAAGGGACAACCCTCCTTTCCTCTCGTACTGGGGGATACGGCTGGGGACCCGATAAACTCATCTTT. This translates into CALGEGTTLLSSRTGGYGWGPDKLIF.

This clone was recorded at least ten times. This DNA's translation and the protein TCRdb lists, from a much larger clone, do not match at residue 15, likely due to a read error; the protein shown is translated from the DNA. The rearrangement links TRDV2 to TRDJ1, with 11 bases lining up with TRDD3. The germline V gene has CDR1 GEAIGNYY and CDR2 EKD. This CDR3 is 17 amino acids long. CDR3 sequence: CAITSHWGIWDTDKPIF. The CDR3 coding sequence is TGTGCTATTACTAGTCACTGGGGGATATGGGACACCGATAAACCCATCTTT.

This clone was observed a few times. With a far larger clone one base away, a read error is the likely cause. The same CDR3 also results from other DNA sequences found in this sample. This sequence joins TRDV2 and TRDJ1; 9 bases are a match to TRDD3. The V gene's germline CDR1 is GEAIGNYY and CDR2 EKD. The CDR3 runs to 14 residues. CDR3 protein: CACDPLGDYDKLIF. The DNA of the CDR3 is TGTGCCTGTGACCCACTGGGGGACTACGATAAGCTCATCTTT.

This clone was seen a handful of times. A far larger clone is just one base off, so this is likely a read error. Other DNA sequences in this specimen translate into the identical CDR3. V and J are TRDV1 and TRDJ1; 9 nucleotides match TRDD3. This CDR3 has 19 amino acids. The germline gives CDR1 TSWWSYY, CDR2 QGS. DNA for the CDR3: TGCGCTCTTGGGGAACCCACTATTCTGGGGGATCTACCTTCCGATAAACTCATCTTT. This encodes CALGEPTILGDLPSDKLIF.

This clone showed up many times. The chain couples TRDV2 to TRDJ1; D not resolved. As TCRdb names no J gene, one was assigned here on the basis of a DNA match to germline. The germline V and J ends were trimmed by 1 base and 2 bases, with 13 bases remaining between them. The length of the CDR3 is 15 residues. The germline V gene encodes CDR1 GEAIGNYY and CDR2 EKD. The CDR3 DNA follows: TGTGCCTGTGACACGGTAGAAGTTGAGACCGATAAACTCATCTTT. Amino acids: CACDTVEVETDKLIF.

This clone was found a few times. A read error is likely here: a far larger clone is one base away. The same CDR3 is also encoded by other DNA sequences in this sample. V usage is TRDV2 and J usage is TRDJ1; 10 nucleotides line up with TRDD3. Here the J gene came from matching the DNA to germline, since TCRdb omits it. With 0 bases clipped from V and 5 bases from J, the junction kept 11 bases outside the gene matches. The CDR3 spans 17 residues. Germline-derived CDR1 and CDR2 are GEAIGNYY and EKD. The CDR3 is CACDTVGGYADPDKLIF. CDR3 nucleotides: TGTGCCTGTGACACCGTAGGGGGATACGCGGATCCTGATAAACTCATCTTT.

On this clone: A far larger clone is one nucleotide away, so this likely arose from a read error. This same CDR3 is encoded by further DNA sequences in the sample. V usage is TRDV1 and J usage is TRDJ1, with TRDD3 as a possible D gene (6 bases). No J gene was available from TCRdb, and it was assigned here by a germline match of the DNA. The CDR3 sequence is 18 residues long. Looked up from germline, CDR1 is TSWWSYY and CDR2 is QGS. For the CDR3, the DNA is TGTGCTCTTTGGGAACCCGGCTTACTGGGAGATAAAACCGATAAACTCATCTTT. Its translation is CALWEPGLLGDKTDKLIF.

Comments on this clone: The protein recorded in TCRdb matches a much larger clone and deviates from this DNA's translation at residue 13, suggesting a read error; the protein here is obtained by translating the DNA. The rearrangement links TRDV1 to TRDJ1; TRDD3 matches 11 bases. This CDR3 spans 21 amino acids. CDR1 is TSWWSYY, CDR2 QGS, per germline. After removal of 7 bases from V and 2 bases from J, the junction contained 24 bases not matched to a gene. CDR3 coding DNA: TGTGCTCTTGCGCGCGAGCCTCAGTACTGGGGGATAAAAGAGAGGACCGATAAACTCATCTTT. It translates to CALAREPQYWGIKERTDKLIF.

This clone was seen more than once but under ten times. A far larger clone is one nucleotide away, so this likely arose from a read error. Other DNA sequences in this sample translate to the same CDR3. This chain joins TRDV1 and TRDJ1; 7 bases are a match to TRDD3. The J gene, not given by TCRdb, was assigned here from a germline match of the nucleotide sequence. Trimming took 3 bases from V and 5 from J; bases not matched to a gene: 15. Germline CDR1 and CDR2: TSWWSYY and QGS. The length of the CDR3 is 17 residues. The CDR3 region has the DNA TGTGCTCTTGGGGATCCGACCCGCTACGGGATACCTGATAAACTCATCTTT. It codes for CALGDPTRYGIPDKLIF.

For this clone: The amino acid sequence in TCRdb belongs to a much larger clone and departs from this DNA's translation at residue 5, likely a sequencing read error; the sequence shown is translated from the DNA. The rearrangement joins TRDV3 to TRDJ1, with 7 bases fitting TRDD3. The ends lost 3 bases at V and 0 bases at J; junction bases unmatched: 19. The CDR3 covers 18 residues. Germline assignment: CDR1 TVYSNPD and CDR2 GDNSRS (reference sequence). CDR3 DNA sequence: TGTGCCTTCAAGAGGGAAGGGGATGGGGGAACGTACACCGATAAACTCATCTTT. It codes for CAFKREGDGGTYTDKLIF.

This clone occurred a few times. TCRdb assigns this DNA the protein of a much larger clone, which departs from its translation at residue 13; this likely reflects a read error, and the protein shown comes from translating the DNA. This chain uses TRDV1 with TRDJ1; 10 nucleotides line up with TRDD3. The J gene, absent from TCRdb, was called here by matching the DNA to germline. The CDR3 runs to 16 residues. The V gene end was trimmed by 7 bases and the J gene end by 10 bases; junction bases not matched to a gene: 18. Germline V gene data show CDR1 as TSWWSYY and CDR2 as QGS. The CDR3 loop reads CALVFGPLGDISRLIF. DNA of the CDR3: TGTGCTCTTGTGTTCGGCCCCCTGGGGGATATCTCTAGACTCATCTTT.

This clone came up a few times. This DNA translates differently at residue 10 from the TCRdb protein, which is that of a much larger clone; a read error is likely, and the protein shown is the DNA's own translation. The chain couples TRDV1 to TRDJ1, with TRDD3 as a possible D gene (5 bases). Germline CDR1 and CDR2: TSWWSYY and QGS. V lost 1 base and J lost 1, with 13 bases in between. CDR3 length: 16 amino acids. The CDR3 here is CALGEREVWGTDKLIF. The CDR3 region has the DNA TGTGCTCTTGGGGAACGGGAGGTTTGGGGCACCGATAAACTCATCTTT.

Comments on this clone: The likely explanation is a read error, given a far larger clone one base away. The identical CDR3 is also encoded by other nucleotide sequences in the sample. The chain is built from TRDV1 and TRDJ1; D may be TRDD2 (6 bases). No J segment appears in TCRdb, so it was assigned here by matching the sequence to germline. V lost 0 bases and J lost 8, with 31 bases in between. This CDR3 region has 20 residues. Germline V gives CDR1 TSWWSYY, CDR2 QGS. The CDR3 loop is CALGELKLVGLPPIVDKLIF. In DNA form, the CDR3 reads TGTGCTCTTGGGGAACTAAAACTGGTGGGCCTTCCCCCGATAGTCGACAAACTCATCTTT.

There are many counts of this clone. A single base separates this from a much larger clone, so it may be a read error. Other DNA sequences in this sample translate to the same CDR3. The gene calls are TRDV1 and TRDJ1; 10 nucleotides agree with TRDD3. Germline CDR1 and CDR2: TSWWSYY and QGS. V dropped 3 bases and J dropped 0; count of bases not matched to a gene: 19. The CDR3 totals 21 residues. CDR3 sequence reads: CALGDPPSSRDWGMYTDKLIF. Written as DNA, the CDR3 is TGTGCTCTTGGGGACCCTCCTTCCTCCCGGGACTGGGGGATGTACACCGATAAACTCATCTTT.

This clone was seen only a few times. Only one base separates this from a far larger clonotype, so it likely reflects a read error. In the same sample, other DNA sequences code for this CDR3. The chain uses TRDV2 and TRDJ1, with 9 nucleotides matching TRDD3. Here the J gene was assigned by germline matching of the DNA, as TCRdb has none. The CDR3 has 18 residues. V lost 3 bases, J lost 0 bases, and 13 bases stayed unmatched. Germline V gene lookup returns CDR1 GEAIGNYY and CDR2 EKD. This CDR3 reads CACDGIETLGDYTDKLIF. The CDR3 coding sequence is TGTGCCTGTGACGGGATCGAAACACTGGGGGACTACACCGATAAACTCATCTTT.

As regards this clone: A far larger clone is only one base removed, so a read error is likely. This CDR3 is also generated by other DNA sequences in the sample. V gene TRDV2 combines with J gene TRDJ1; 13 bases fit TRDD3. In the absence of a J gene in TCRdb, the DNA was matched to germline to assign it here. Germline CDR1 GEAIGNYY, CDR2 EKD. The CDR3 has 19 residues. The CDR3 DNA reads as TGTGCCTGTGACACCTTAGTACTGGGGGATACGGGACACACTGATAAACTCATCTTT. Its translation is CACDTLVLGDTGHTDKLIF.

This clone turned up a few times. A far larger clone is one base from this, pointing to a likely read error. Other DNA sequences in this sample translate to the same CDR3. The J gene is TRDJ3, the V gene TRDV2; a possible D gene is TRDD3 (5 bases). The J gene, absent from TCRdb, was called here by matching the DNA to germline. V gave up 4 bases and J gave up 0 bases, with 15 bases separating them. CDR1 is GEAIGNYY, CDR2 EKD, per germline. This CDR3 is 18 amino acids long. The CDR3 here is CACDTVDISSWDTRQMFF. In DNA, the CDR3 is TGTGCCTGTGATACCGTGGATATAAGCTCCTGGGACACCCGACAGATGTTTTTC.

Concerning this clone: TCRdb pairs this DNA with a much larger clone's protein that differs at residue 4, likely a read error; the protein shown was translated from the DNA. The gene calls are TRDV2 and TRDJ1; tentative D call: TRDD3 (5 bases). Here the J gene came from matching the DNA to germline, since TCRdb omits it. CDR3 length: 15 amino acids. Trimming stripped 5 bases from V and 1 base from J, with 16 bases between. CDR1 and CDR2 (germline): GEAIGNYY, EKD. CDR3 amino acids: CACAILGMGTDKLIF. DNA of the CDR3: TGTGCCTGTGCCATTCTTGGGATGGGCACCGATAAACTCATCTTT.

Points on this clone: The protein in TCRdb stems from a much larger clone and differs at residue 4 from this DNA's translation, likely a read error; here the protein is translated from the DNA. This sequence joins TRDV2 and TRDJ1; weak D call: TRDD3 (6 bases). The J gene, missing from TCRdb, was assigned here through DNA to germline matching. This CDR3 region has 16 residues. Per germline, CDR1 GEAIGNYY and CDR2 EKD. V was pared by 5 bases and J by 1 base, with 19 bases between. The CDR3 here is CACVPTGWGITDKLIF. In DNA, the CDR3 is TGTGCCTGTGTCCCTACTGGCTGGGGTATCACCGATAAACTCATCTTT.

This clone was observed a few times. This likely reflects a read error, since a far larger clone is one base away. The identical CDR3 is also encoded by other nucleotide sequences in the sample. The J gene was not called, though the V gene is TRDV2; TRDD3, the table's D call, was not compared with the DNA. Germline V CDR1 and CDR2: GEAIGNYY, EKD. CDR3 length: 20 residues. The CDR3 DNA reads TGTGCCTGTGACCAACGGAGGGCCTTTTCCATCACGGCGTACACCGATAAACTCATCTTC. It translates to CACDQRRAFSITAYTDKLIF.